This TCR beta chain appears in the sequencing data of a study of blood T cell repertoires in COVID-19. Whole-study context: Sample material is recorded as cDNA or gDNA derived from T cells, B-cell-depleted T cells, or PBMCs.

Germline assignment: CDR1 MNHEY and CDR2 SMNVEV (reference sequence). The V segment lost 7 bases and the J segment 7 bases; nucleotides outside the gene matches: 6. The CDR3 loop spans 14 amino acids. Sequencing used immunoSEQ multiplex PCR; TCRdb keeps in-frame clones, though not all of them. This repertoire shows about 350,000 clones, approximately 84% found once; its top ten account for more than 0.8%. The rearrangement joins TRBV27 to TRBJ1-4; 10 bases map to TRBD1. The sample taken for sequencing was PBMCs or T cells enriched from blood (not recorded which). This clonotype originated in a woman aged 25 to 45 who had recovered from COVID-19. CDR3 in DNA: TGTGCCAGCACGAGGGGGACAGGGGCTGAAAAACTGTTTTTT. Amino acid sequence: CASTRGTGAEKLFF. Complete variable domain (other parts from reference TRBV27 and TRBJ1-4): EAQVTQNPRYLITVTGKKLTVTCSQNMNHEYMSWYRQDPGLGLRQIYYSMNVEVTDKGDVPEGYKVSRKEKRNFPLILESPSPNQTSLYFCASTRGTGAEKLFFGSGTQLSVL.